Presented here are 30 T cell receptor beta chains from one specimen sequenced in a study of blood T cells in healthy people across ages. Through a sample-barcoded 5' primer and a J-beta primer mix, a second PCR was run for roughly 7 to 11 cycles. Each CDR3 protein gets one entry after TCRdb re-called the 5' RACE reads with MiXCR. This table has 700,000 to 900,000 distinct CDR3 sequences, roughly 26% appearing once. This sample was also put to use in a study of T cells of mothers and their children.

The specimen was blood. These receptors were taken from a boy between 10 and 17 years old in good health.

The rearrangement joins TRBV7-9 to TRBJ2-5; D is possibly TRBD1 or TRBD2 (5 bases each). Germline V gene lookup returns CDR1 SEHNR and CDR2 FQNEAQ (reference sequence). The CDR3 is made up of 14 amino acids. With 8 bases removed from V and 5 bases from J, the gap between germline ends came to 18 bases. CDR3 in amino acids: CASGPARGGETQYF. CDR3 sequence (DNA): TGTGCCAGCGGACCAGCGAGGGGCGGGGAGACCCAGTACTTC.

The gene calls are TRBV27 and TRBJ2-5, with D possibly TRBD2 on 6 matching bases. The CDR3 loop spans 17 amino acids. Deletions cut 1 base from V and 3 bases from J, with 18 bases between. Germline lookup yields CDR1 MNHEY and CDR2 SMNVEV (reference sequence). This chain's CDR3 is CASSLWGREEGEETQYF. DNA of the CDR3: TGTGCCAGCAGTTTATGGGGCAGGGAGGAAGGAGAAGAGACCCAGTACTTC.

This clonotype occurred a few times. The DNA for the CDR3 is TGTGCCACCAGTCTGAGCCACCCGTCGACAGATACGCAGTATTTT. Encoded protein: CATSLSHPSTDTQYF. This sequence joins TRBV24-1 and TRBJ2-3; D not resolved. The V end was cut by 6 bases, the J end by 3 bases, with 15 bases between. Germline V CDR1 and CDR2: KGHDR, SFDVKD. There are 15 residues in the CDR3.

This rearrangement joins TRBV5-5 to TRBJ2-7; D gene unclear. The V end lost 1 base, the J end lost 5 bases, and 7 bases lay between the germline ends. This CDR3 spans 12 amino acids. The germline gives CDR1 SGHKS, CDR2 YYEKEE (reference sequence). CDR3 DNA sequence: TGTGCCAGCAGCTTGTGGTCGAACGAGCAGTACTTC. Its translation is CASSLWSNEQYF. Filled out from reference TRBV5-5 and TRBJ2-7, the complete variable domain reads DAGVTQSPTHLIKTRGQQVTLRCSPISGHKSVSWYQQVLGQGPQFIFQYYEKEERGRGNFPDRFSARQFPNYSSELNVNALLLGDSALYLCASSLWSNEQYFGPGTRLTVT.

This clonotype was seen more than once but under ten times. The chain uses TRBV29-1 and TRBJ1-2; 8 nucleotides align to TRBD1. CDR1 and CDR2 (germline): SQVTM, ANQGSEA. J was trimmed by 4 bases and V by 6 bases; bases with no gene match: 7. The CDR3 is 13 amino acids. CDR3 in amino acids: CSVRQGAGYGYTF. The CDR3 nucleotides read TGCAGCGTAAGGCAGGGGGCTGGCTATGGCTACACCTTC.

The chain has TRBV2 and TRBJ2-4; 7 bases match TRBD1. V lost 11 bases to trimming and J lost 0 bases; unmatched junction nucleotides: 1. This CDR3 has 12 amino acids. Per the germline V gene, CDR1 is SNHLY and CDR2 is FYNNEI. CDR3 nucleotide sequence: TGTGCCGGGGACAGAGCCAAAAACATTCAGTACTTC. This translates into CAGDRAKNIQYF.

In this sample, this clonotype turned up a few times. V is TRBV6-5 and J is TRBJ1-2; tentative D call: TRBD1 (5 bases). The ends were cut back, 0 bases at V and 7 bases at J, with 12 bases in the middle. This CDR3 region has 14 residues. Germline CDR1 MNHEY, CDR2 SVGAGI. The CDR3 protein is CASSYSTRRGGYTF. The CDR3 DNA follows: TGTGCCAGCAGTTACTCGACCAGGAGGGGTGGCTACACCTTC.

The chain uses TRBV15 and TRBJ2-3; no clear D. V lost 3 bases and J 4 bases, leaving 11 bases between the germline ends. There are 14 residues in the CDR3. Germline values: CDR1 LNHNV, CDR2 YYDKDF (reference sequence). CDR3 region: CATSSSQFSDTQYF. In DNA, the CDR3 is TGTGCCACCAGCAGCTCACAGTTTTCAGATACGCAGTATTTT.

This CDR3 reads CASLDRLGYNEQFF. The CDR3 nucleotides are TGTGCCAGCCTGGACAGGCTGGGCTACAATGAGCAGTTCTTC. The gene calls are TRBV2 and TRBJ2-1; TRBD1 matches 7 bases. The CDR3 covers 14 residues. Looked up from germline, CDR1 is SNHLY and CDR2 is FYNNEI. V lost 8 bases to trimming and J lost 3 bases; unmatched junction nucleotides: 7.

The V call is TRBV20-1, the J call TRBJ2-7; 10 bases are a match to TRBD1. V shed 0 bases and J 0 bases; nucleotides not matched to a gene: 14. Germline-derived CDR1 and CDR2 are DFQATT and SNEGSKA (reference sequence). The CDR3 totals 19 residues. CDR3 sequence (DNA): TGCAGTGCTAGAGATCTAGACAGGGGGCATCTAGCGAACTCCTACGAGCAGTACTTC. Translated, it gives CSARDLDRGHLANSYEQYF.

This rearrangement joins TRBV18 to TRBJ1-4; possibly TRBD1 for D (5 bases). V was clipped by 3 bases and J by 7 bases, with 12 bases between them. The CDR3 is 14 residues long. The V gene's germline CDR1 is KGHSH and CDR2 LQKENI. The CDR3 here is CASSPADGAEKLFF. As DNA, the CDR3 is TGTGCCAGCTCACCTGCGGACGGGGCTGAAAAACTGTTTTTT.

CDR3 loop: CASSLQRGVRDTQYF. DNA of the CDR3: TGCGCCAGCAGCTTGCAGCGGGGGGTCCGAGATACGCAGTATTTT. This chain links TRBV5-1 with TRBJ2-3; 9 positions agree with TRBD2. Germline values: CDR1 SGHRS, CDR2 YFSETQ. J gave up 5 bases and V 1 base, and 5 bases lay outside the gene matches. The length of the CDR3 is 15 residues.

This clonotype showed up just a few times. The chain combines TRBV27 with TRBJ2-1, with TRBD2 matching over 8 bases. Germline V CDR1 and CDR2: MNHEY, SMNVEV (reference sequence). The CDR3 is 16 residues long. With 4 bases clipped from V and 4 bases from J, the junction kept 9 bases outside the gene matches. The CDR3 loop is CASSSVRGGRYNEQFF. In DNA, the CDR3 is TGTGCCAGCAGTTCAGTTCGGGGGGGGAGATACAATGAGCAGTTCTTC.

The chain links TRBV10-3 to TRBJ2-5, with D possibly matching TRBD2 (6 bases). The J call may be wrong; the DNA end is better matched by TRBJ2-7. CDR3 length: 16 residues. In germline, CDR1 is ENHRY, CDR2 SYGVKD. The CDR3: CAISESGGVLIYEQYF. For the CDR3, the DNA is TGTGCCATCAGTGAGTCTGGAGGGGTATTGATCTACGAGCAGTACTTC.

This clonotype came up a few times. The chain joins TRBV29-1 to TRBJ2-5; D may be TRBD2 (7 bases). The end of the DNA fits TRBJ2-1 better, so the J call may be wrong. The CDR3 is 17 amino acids. Looked up from germline, CDR1 is SQVTM and CDR2 is ANQGSEA. DNA of the CDR3: TGCAGCGTTGAACCCTTTCGGGTTGGCGGGGGCCATTTTAAGCAGTTCTTC. Translation gives CSVEPFRVGGGHFKQFF.

This clonotype was found a few times. This chain connects TRBV7-2 to TRBJ2-1; no reliable D call. V was shortened by 5 bases and J by 8 bases, with 19 bases between the two germline ends. CDR1 and CDR2 from the germline V gene are SGHTA and FQGNSA. This CDR3 has 15 amino acids. CDR3 protein: CASSKNPGLWDEQFF. Written as DNA, the CDR3 is TGTGCCAGCAGCAAAAACCCGGGTCTCTGGGATGAGCAGTTCTTC.

The rearrangement links TRBV12-3 or TRBV12-4 to TRBJ2-5; 8 bases map to TRBD2. With the DNA end fitting TRBJ2-1 better, the J assignment may be wrong. The CDR3 is 14 amino acids. CDR3 sequence reads: CASSLTGGREEQFF. For the CDR3, the DNA is TGTGCCAGCAGTTTAACGGGGGGGAGAGAAGAGCAGTTCTTC.

This clonotype has just one count. The chain carries TRBV12-3 or TRBV12-4 and TRBJ1-4, with D possibly being TRBD1 (6 bases). V lost 3 bases to trimming and J lost 8 bases, with 19 bases between them. The CDR3 is 16 amino acids. CDR3 residues: CASSFSGLGAGEKLFF. The CDR3 coding sequence is TGTGCCAGCAGTTTCTCGGGTTTGGGGGCCGGGGAAAAACTGTTTTTT.

This clonotype was found a few times. This chain uses TRBV20-1 with TRBJ1-2; D remains ambiguous. Germline V lookup: CDR1 DFQATT, CDR2 SNEGSKA (reference sequence). This CDR3 spans 14 amino acids. Trimming took off 1 base at V and 0 bases at J, with 9 bases between the two ends. CDR3 loop: CSARGVRANYGYTF. The CDR3 coding sequence is TGCAGTGCTAGAGGAGTCAGAGCTAACTATGGCTACACCTTC.

This chain connects TRBV18 to TRBJ2-6; 10 nucleotides match TRBD1. With V trimmed by 2 bases and J by 15 bases, 10 bases remained unmatched. CDR1 and CDR2 (germline): KGHSH, LQKENI. This CDR3 contains 15 residues. The CDR3 DNA sequence: TGTGCCAGCTCACCAAGGGCCGGGACAGGGGAAGCCCTGACTTTC. This sequence encodes CASSPRAGTGEALTF.

In its sample, this clonotype was seen a few times. This chain uses TRBV5-1 with TRBJ2-3, with TRBD2 as a possible D gene (5 bases). Looked up from germline, CDR1 is SGHRS and CDR2 is YFSETQ. Trimming took 4 bases from V and 1 from J, leaving 16 bases between them. The CDR3 loop spans 16 amino acids. CDR3 protein: CASSLALLTGTDTQYF. CDR3 nucleotides: TGCGCCAGCAGCCTAGCACTCCTTACAGGCACAGATACGCAGTATTTT.

This clonotype was detected only once. The J gene is TRBJ2-5, the V gene TRBV24-1; 13 bases align to TRBD2. CDR3 length: 16 amino acids. CDR1 is KGHDR and CDR2 is SFDVKD in the germline V gene. V dropped 2 bases and J dropped 5; count of bases not matched to a gene: 4. CDR3 sequence (DNA): TGTGCCACCAGTGATTCTCGGACTAGCGGGGGTGAGACCCAGTACTTC. This gives the protein CATSDSRTSGGETQYF.

The J gene is TRBJ2-3, the V gene TRBV20-1; 8 bases map to TRBD1. The CDR3 consists of 16 residues. V dropped 5 bases and J dropped 2; count of bases not matched to a gene: 12. Germline V gene lookup returns CDR1 DFQATT and CDR2 SNEGSKA (reference sequence). CDR3 loop: CSAAQDREAFTDTQYF. Written as DNA, the CDR3 is TGCAGTGCTGCCCAGGACAGGGAAGCCTTCACAGATACGCAGTATTTT.

This sequence joins TRBV12-3 or TRBV12-4 and TRBJ2-1; a weak D match, TRBD1 (6 bases). V was clipped by 7 bases and J by 0 bases, with 16 bases between them. CDR3 length: 16 residues. In nucleotides, the CDR3 is TGTGCCAGCAATCCCCGGGACACCTACTCCTACAATGAGCAGTTCTTC. Encoded protein: CASNPRDTYSYNEQFF.

The chain recombines TRBV29-1 with TRBJ2-3; D perhaps matches TRBD1 (5 bases). The CDR3 has 16 residues. CDR1 SQVTM and CDR2 ANQGSEA come from the germline V gene. V lost 6 bases and J lost 1, with 20 bases in between. The CDR3 loop is CSVRRARAGGTDTQYF. CDR3 DNA sequence: TGCAGCGTCCGAAGGGCCAGGGCAGGAGGCACAGATACGCAGTATTTT.

This clonotype showed up just a few times. The chain joins TRBV12-3 or TRBV12-4 to TRBJ2-4; D unresolved. The CDR3 spans 11 residues. V gave up 3 bases and J gave up 3 bases, with 0 bases separating them. The CDR3 nucleotides are TGTGCCAGCAGTTTCAAAAACATTCAGTACTTC. Residues: CASSFKNIQYF.

This clonotype was found a few times. One base away lies a much larger clone, so this may be a sequencing read error. V and J are TRBV20-1 and TRBJ2-5; 11 bases fit TRBD2. With 3 bases clipped from V and 5 bases from J, the junction kept 8 bases outside the gene matches. The germline V gene has CDR1 DFQATT and CDR2 SNEGSKA (reference sequence). The CDR3 length is 15 residues. The CDR3 DNA reads as TGCAGTGCTAGTGGGGCTAGCGGGGGGAGGGAGACCCAGTACTTC. It specifies CSASGASGGRETQYF.

This clonotype was observed a few times. The chain links TRBV5-1 to TRBJ2-5, with D perhaps matching TRBD1 (6 bases). The CDR3 totals 13 residues. CDR1 SGHRS and CDR2 YFSETQ come from the germline V gene. Trimming cost V 5 bases and J 4 bases, with 12 bases left between them. CDR3 amino acids: CASSSDSGETQYF. CDR3 DNA sequence: TGCGCCAGCAGTTCGGACAGCGGAGAGACCCAGTACTTC.

Only a few counts were recorded for this clonotype. The gene calls are TRBV28 and TRBJ2-1, with D possibly being TRBD2 (5 bases). The CDR3 totals 14 residues. Trimming pared 2 bases from V and 3 bases from J, leaving 8 bases between. Germline values: CDR1 MDHEN, CDR2 SYDVKM. The CDR3 sequence is CASSLDYSYNEQFF. The CDR3 DNA sequence: TGTGCCAGCAGTTTAGACTACAGCTACAATGAGCAGTTCTTC.

The chain recombines TRBV2 with TRBJ1-4; no reliable D call. Germline assignment: CDR1 SNHLY and CDR2 FYNNEI. The V end lost 6 bases, the J end lost 8 bases, and 10 bases lay between the germline ends. The CDR3 runs to 12 residues. DNA for the CDR3: TGTGCCAGCAGGAGGCTGGGAGAAAAACTGTTTTTT. This gives the protein CASRRLGEKLFF.